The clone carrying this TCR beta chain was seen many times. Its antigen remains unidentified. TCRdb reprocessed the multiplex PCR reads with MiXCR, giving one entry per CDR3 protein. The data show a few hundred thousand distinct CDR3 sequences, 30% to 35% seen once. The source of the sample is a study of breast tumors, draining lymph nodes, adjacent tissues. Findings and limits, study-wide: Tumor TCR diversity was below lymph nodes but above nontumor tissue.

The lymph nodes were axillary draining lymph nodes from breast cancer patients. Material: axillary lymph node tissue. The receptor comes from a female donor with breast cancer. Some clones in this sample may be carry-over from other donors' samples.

The CDR3 reads CSARAYPGLAGGSYEQYF. Written as DNA, the CDR3 is TGCAGTGCTAGAGCTTACCCGGGACTAGCGGGGGGTTCCTACGAGCAGTACTTC. V gene TRBV20-1 combines with J gene TRBJ2-7, with 15 bases fitting TRBD2. With 1 base clipped from V and 1 base from J, the junction kept 8 bases outside the gene matches. Germline V gene sequence: CDR1 DFQATT, CDR2 SNEGSKA (reference sequence). This CDR3 region has 18 residues.